These 23 T cell receptor beta chains originate from one sample sequenced in a study of blood T cell repertoires in COVID-19. The table came from immunoSEQ multiplex PCR; TCRdb's copy has only in-frame clones and leaves some out. The table lists about 47,000 clones, roughly 84% of them singletons. The sequenced sample consisted of peripheral blood. Every receptor here comes from a man aged 50 or older with acute or convalescent COVID-19.

This clone was picked up one time. The chain has TRBV27 and TRBJ2-2, with 11 nucleotides matching TRBD2. The V and J ends lost 11 bases and 1 base, in that order; junction bases with no gene match: 18. The germline gives CDR1 MNHEY, CDR2 SMNVEV (reference sequence). The CDR3 runs 19 residues. CDR3 nucleotide sequence: TGTGCCTCGGAACAGGCATCTACCGGGACTAGCGGGAACACCGGGGAGCTGTTTTTT. Amino acid sequence: CASEQASTGTSGNTGELFF.

V and J are TRBV25-1 and TRBJ1-5; tentative D call: TRBD1 (5 bases). This CDR3 region has 14 residues. The germline V gene has CDR1 MGHDK and CDR2 SYGVNS. The V end lost 2 bases, the J end lost 5 bases, and 10 bases lay between the germline ends. The DNA of the CDR3 is TGTGCCAGCAGTGAACTTGGGACTGATCAGCCCCAGCATTTT. Residues: CASSELGTDQPQHF.

The rearrangement links TRBV5-4 to TRBJ2-1, with TRBD2 identical over 8 bases. The trim removed 0 bases at V and 10 bases at J, leaving 3 bases unmatched. CDR1 is SGHNT and CDR2 is YYREEE in the germline V gene (reference sequence). This CDR3 comprises 13 residues. The CDR3 reads CASSLAGTREQFF. CDR3 sequence (DNA): TGTGCCAGCAGCTTGGCCGGGACTAGGGAGCAGTTCTTC.

In its sample, this clone was seen once. V usage is TRBV24-1 and J usage is TRBJ2-7; TRBD1 matches at 7 bases. Germline loops: CDR1 KGHDR, CDR2 SFDVKD. The CDR3 extends over 17 amino acids. The J segment lost 7 bases and the V segment lost 3 bases, leaving 17 bases of the junction unmatched. The CDR3 here is CATSDPQGENSLREQYF. CDR3 nucleotide sequence: TGTGCCACCAGTGATCCGCAGGGGGAAAACTCGCTGAGGGAGCAGTACTTC.

V is TRBV5-1 and J is TRBJ2-1, with D maybe TRBD2 (6 bases). V lost 3 bases, J lost 4 bases, and 17 bases lay in between. The CDR3 runs 16 residues. Germline CDR1 and CDR2: SGHRS and YFSETQ. The CDR3: CASSSEGTSEYNEQFF. The CDR3 coding sequence is TGCGCCAGCAGCTCGGAAGGGACTTCTGAGTACAATGAGCAGTTCTTC.

This sequence joins TRBV9 and TRBJ2-1; 9 positions agree with TRBD1. The CDR3 has 16 residues. Per germline, CDR1 SGDLS and CDR2 YYNGEE. The V gene end was trimmed by 3 bases and the J gene end by 0 bases; junction bases not matched to a gene: 4. In DNA, the CDR3 is TGTGCCAGCAGCGGTAAGACAGGGGGCTCCTACAATGAGCAGTTCTTC. Residues: CASSGKTGGSYNEQFF.

The chain couples TRBV19 to TRBJ1-2; tentative D call: TRBD1 (5 bases). Germline CDR1 reads LNHDA; CDR2 reads SQIVND (reference sequence). The CDR3 is made up of 16 amino acids. Trimming took 5 bases from V and 0 from J, leaving 16 bases between them. Written as DNA, the CDR3 is TGTGCCAGTAGTTTTACCCCAGGGAAATCTAACTATGGCTACACCTTC. Translating it yields CASSFTPGKSNYGYTF.

The V call is TRBV19, the J call TRBJ2-3; D unclear. Trimming removed 3 bases at V and 0 bases at J, with 13 bases between. The germline gives CDR1 LNHDA, CDR2 SQIVND (reference sequence). CDR3 length: 16 amino acids. The CDR3 reads CASSITNDLSTDTQYF. The CDR3 nucleotides are TGTGCCAGTAGTATTACTAACGACCTCAGCACAGATACGCAGTATTTT. The whole variable domain, remainder taken from reference TRBV19 and TRBJ2-3, is DGGITQSPKYLFRKEGQNVTLSCEQNLNHDAMYWYRQDPGQGLRLIYYSQIVNDFQKGDIAEGYSVSREKKESFPLTVTSAQKNPTAFYLCASSITNDLSTDTQYFGPGTRLTVL.

The chain uses TRBV19 and TRBJ1-3, with 7 bases identical to TRBD1. The CDR3 consists of 16 residues. Germline assignment: CDR1 LNHDA and CDR2 SQIVND (reference sequence). The J segment lost 0 bases and the V segment lost 7 bases, leaving 9 bases of the junction unmatched. The chain's CDR3 is CASNQPGQNSGNTIYF. CDR3 sequence (DNA): TGTGCCAGTAACCAACCGGGACAGAACTCTGGAAACACCATATATTTT.

This clone was seen only a few times. The CDR3: CASSPEPGQETQYF. The CDR3 coding sequence is TGTGCCAGCAGTCCCGAACCGGGCCAAGAGACCCAGTACTTC. The chain uses TRBV28 and TRBJ2-5, with D unclear. Trimming pared 5 bases from V and 1 base from J, leaving 11 bases between. The CDR3 is made up of 14 amino acids. Germline-derived CDR1 and CDR2 are MDHEN and SYDVKM.

This clone occurred a few times. The genes are TRBV19 and TRBJ1-2, with D unresolved. This CDR3 is 14 amino acids long. Trimming cost V 3 bases and J 0 bases, with 8 bases left between them. The germline V gene has CDR1 LNHDA and CDR2 SQIVND (reference sequence). CDR3 amino acids: CASSMVPANYGYTF. In DNA, the CDR3 is TGTGCCAGTAGTATGGTTCCAGCTAACTATGGCTACACCTTC.

The chain carries TRBV5-1 and TRBJ2-3; 10 bases are shared with TRBD2. Trimming removed 4 bases from V and 1 base from J; junction bases left unmatched: 0. CDR1 is SGHRS and CDR2 is YFSETQ in the germline V gene. CDR3 size: 14 residues. CDR3 sequence (DNA): TGCGCCAGCAGCGGGACTAGCGGCACAGATACGCAGTATTTT. Translated, it gives CASSGTSGTDTQYF.

The CDR3 here is CASSLDIAVNTGELFF. The CDR3 DNA reads as TGTGCCAGCAGCTTAGACATAGCGGTGAACACCGGGGAGCTGTTTTTT. V is TRBV9 and J is TRBJ2-2; tentatively, D is TRBD2 (6 bases). This CDR3 is 16 amino acids long. Germline V gives CDR1 SGDLS, CDR2 YYNGEE. Trimming took 4 bases from V and 1 from J, leaving 14 bases between them. Filled out from reference TRBV9 and TRBJ2-2, the complete variable domain reads DSGVTQTPKHLITATGQRVTLRCSPRSGDLSVYWYQQSLDQGLQFLIQYYNGEERAKGNILERFSAQQFPDLHSELNLSSLELGDSALYFCASSLDIAVNTGELFFGEGSRLTVL.

V gene TRBV9 combines with J gene TRBJ2-7; possible D gene TRBD1, 6 bases. Trimming removed 0 bases at V and 3 bases at J, with 13 bases between. The CDR3 runs to 15 residues. Germline assignment: CDR1 SGDLS and CDR2 YYNGEE. The CDR3 here is CASSVGWDKYYEQYF. DNA for the CDR3: TGTGCCAGCAGCGTAGGTTGGGACAAATACTACGAGCAGTACTTC.

The chain links TRBV20-1 to TRBJ2-7; D unclear. CDR3 length: 11 residues. The germline V and J ends were trimmed by 5 bases and 3 bases, with 8 bases remaining between them. The germline V gene has CDR1 DFQATT and CDR2 SNEGSKA (reference sequence). CDR3 nucleotides: TGCAGTGCTCCTATCATCTACGAGCAGTACTTC. Its protein is CSAPIIYEQYF.

The J gene is TRBJ1-2, the V gene TRBV5-1, with D perhaps TRBD1 (5 bases). This CDR3 is 15 amino acids long. The germline V gene encodes CDR1 SGHRS and CDR2 YFSETQ. V was clipped by 1 base and J by 6 bases, with 16 bases between them. The CDR3 DNA reads TGCGCCAGCAGCTTGCGGCCAATCTCCAGGGATGGCTACACCTTC. Translating gives CASSLRPISRDGYTF.

The V gene is TRBV2, the J gene TRBJ2-3; D possibly corresponds to TRBD2 (8 bases). This CDR3 has 14 amino acids. V was pared by 11 bases and J by 7 bases, with 22 bases between. CDR1 is SNHLY, CDR2 FYNNEI, per germline. Written as DNA, the CDR3 is TGTGCCGGTAGCGCGGGGGGAGGGGGCAATACGCAGTATTTT. Amino acids: CAGSAGGGGNTQYF.

The V gene is TRBV2, the J gene TRBJ2-1; 8 bases line up with TRBD1. CDR1 and CDR2 (germline): SNHLY, FYNNEI. The CDR3 totals 15 residues. The trim removed 6 bases at V and 6 bases at J, leaving 10 bases unmatched. CDR3 nucleotide sequence: TGTGCCAGCAGCGCCCGGGACAGGTCCGGCAATGAGCAGTTCTTC. Protein product: CASSARDRSGNEQFF.

This chain connects TRBV5-1 to TRBJ2-7, with D maybe TRBD1 (6 bases). Looked up from germline, CDR1 is SGHRS and CDR2 is YFSETQ. The CDR3 totals 14 residues. Trimming cost V 3 bases and J 1 base, with 11 bases left between them. The CDR3 protein is CASSSGTFSYEQYF. The CDR3 coding sequence is TGCGCCAGCAGCTCCGGGACATTTTCCTACGAGCAGTACTTC.

This rearrangement joins TRBV29-1 to TRBJ2-3; TRBD1 is a possible D gene (6 bases). V lost 6 bases to trimming and J lost 3 bases, with 10 bases between them. CDR1 SQVTM and CDR2 ANQGSEA come from the germline V gene. CDR3 length equals 12 residues. The CDR3 loop reads CSVFDRTDTQYF. In DNA form, the CDR3 reads TGCAGCGTGTTTGACAGGACAGATACGCAGTATTTT.

This clone was counted once. The V call is TRBV6-5, the J call TRBJ1-3; D uncertain. Looked up from germline, CDR1 is MNHEY and CDR2 is SVGAGI. Between the trimmed V and J ends, which lost 0 bases and 1 base, there was a span of 10 bases. This CDR3 contains 16 residues. CDR3: CASSYSIGESGNTIYF. CDR3 bases: TGTGCCAGCAGTTACTCGATCGGGGAGTCTGGAAACACCATATATTTT.

The chain uses TRBV11-2 and TRBJ2-7; 7 bases agree with TRBD1. The CDR3 covers 15 residues. J gave up 4 bases and V 5 bases, and 11 bases lay outside the gene matches. Germline V gene data show CDR1 as SGHAT and CDR2 as FQNNGV. The CDR3 sequence is CASSASGTAEYEQYF. In DNA, the CDR3 is TGTGCCAGCAGCGCTTCCGGGACAGCCGAATACGAGCAGTACTTC. Variable domain in full (rest from reference TRBV11-2 and TRBJ2-7): EAGVAQSPRYKIIEKRQSVAFWCNPISGHATLYWYQQILGQGPKLLIQFQNNGVVDDSQLPKDRFSAERLKGVDSTLKIQPAKLEDSAVYLCASSASGTAEYEQYFGPGTRLTVT.

The chain carries TRBV5-6 and TRBJ2-4, with 9 nucleotides matching TRBD2. After removal of 4 bases from V and 7 bases from J, the junction contained 6 bases not matched to a gene. Germline V gene data show CDR1 as SGHDT and CDR2 as YYEEEE. This CDR3 contains 14 residues. CDR3 DNA sequence: TGTGCCAGCAGCCCGCTAGCGGGGCCGAACATTCAGTACTTC. Protein: CASSPLAGPNIQYF.